This T cell receptor (beta chain) is from a study of CD8 T cells in ankylosing spondylitis. Study-level results: Made up of eight highly homologous variants, a TCR beta motif appeared characteristic of ankylosing spondylitis blood.

Germline assignment: CDR1 SQVTM and CDR2 ANQGSEA. Trimming took 3 bases from V and 2 from J, leaving 10 bases between them. This CDR3 comprises 14 residues. MiXCR, applied by TCRdb to the 5' RACE reads, yields one record per CDR3 protein. The sample shows some 800,000 distinct CDR3 sequences, 12% of them seen only once. This clonotype was seen repeatedly, ten times or more. As yet, its antigen is unknown. The chain links TRBV29-1 to TRBJ2-2; D is perhaps TRBD1 (6 bases). The clonotype was recovered from a male donor with ankylosing spondylitis. The sequenced material came from blood, either unsorted or a sorted T cell fraction (not recorded which). The CDR3 reads CSVDGGVNTGELFF. For the CDR3, the DNA is TGCAGCGTTGATGGGGGCGTAAACACCGGGGAGCTGTTTTTT.